The TCR beta chain described here comes from a study of blood T cell repertoires in COVID-19. Study details: PBMCs, B-cell-depleted T cells, or T cells were the source of the cDNA or gDNA that made up the material.

The germline gives CDR1 MNHEY, CDR2 SVGAGI. V shed 3 bases and J 4 bases; nucleotides not matched to a gene: 12. This CDR3 is 16 amino acids long. The cohort comprised adults aged roughly 18 to 95 years residing in about 25 US areas. Clinical histories supplied by participants themselves formed the basis of cohort assignment. Measured with immunoSEQ multiplex PCR; TCRdb has only the in-frame clones, and not every one. The sample shows approximately 390,000 clones, approximately 91% of them seen only once. The clonotype was recovered from a woman aged 40 to 49 with acute COVID-19. The chain is built from TRBV6-5 and TRBJ2-7; 7 bases are shared with TRBD1. The sequenced sample consisted of PBMCs or T cells enriched from blood (not recorded which). The chain's CDR3 is CASSYGNRDRLYEQYF. The CDR3 nucleotides are TGTGCCAGCAGTTATGGGAACCGGGACAGACTATACGAGCAGTACTTC.